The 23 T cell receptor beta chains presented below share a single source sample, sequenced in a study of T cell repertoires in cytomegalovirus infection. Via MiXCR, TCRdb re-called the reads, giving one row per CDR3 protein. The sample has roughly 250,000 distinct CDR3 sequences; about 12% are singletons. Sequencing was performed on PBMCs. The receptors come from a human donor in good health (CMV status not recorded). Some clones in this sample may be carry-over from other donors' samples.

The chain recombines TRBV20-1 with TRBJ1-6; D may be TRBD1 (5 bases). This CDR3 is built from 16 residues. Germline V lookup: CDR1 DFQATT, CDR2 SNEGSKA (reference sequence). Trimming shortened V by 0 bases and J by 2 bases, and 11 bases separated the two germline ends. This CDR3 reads CSARDPVTAYNSPLHF. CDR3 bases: TGCAGTGCTAGAGATCCGGTGACAGCCTATAATTCACCCCTCCACTTT.

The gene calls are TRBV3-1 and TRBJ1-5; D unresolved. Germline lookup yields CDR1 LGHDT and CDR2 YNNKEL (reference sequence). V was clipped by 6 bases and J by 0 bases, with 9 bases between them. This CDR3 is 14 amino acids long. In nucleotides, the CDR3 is TGTGCCAGCAGGTCAGGAAATAGCAATCAGCCCCAGCATTTT. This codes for CASRSGNSNQPQHF. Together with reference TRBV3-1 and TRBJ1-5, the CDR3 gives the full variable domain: DTAVSQTPKYLVTQMGNDKSIKCEQNLGHDTMYWYKQDSKKFLKIMFSYNNKELIINETVPNRFSPKSPDKAHLNLHINSLELGDSAVYFCASRSGNSNQPQHFGDGTRLSIL.

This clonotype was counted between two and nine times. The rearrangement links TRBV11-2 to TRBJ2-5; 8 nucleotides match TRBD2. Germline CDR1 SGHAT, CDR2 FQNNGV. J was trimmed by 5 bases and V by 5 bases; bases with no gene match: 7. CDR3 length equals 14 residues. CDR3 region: CASSQSGSAETQYF. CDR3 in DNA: TGTGCCAGCAGCCAAAGCGGGAGCGCCGAGACCCAGTACTTC.

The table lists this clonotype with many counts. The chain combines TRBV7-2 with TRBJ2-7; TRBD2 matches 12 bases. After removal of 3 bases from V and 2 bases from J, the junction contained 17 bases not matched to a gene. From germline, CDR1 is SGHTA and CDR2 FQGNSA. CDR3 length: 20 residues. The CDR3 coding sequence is TGTGCCAGCAGCTTTCTCCGCGGACTAGCGGGGTCCCTTCAGCCCTACGAGCAGTACTTC. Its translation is CASSFLRGLAGSLQPYEQYF.

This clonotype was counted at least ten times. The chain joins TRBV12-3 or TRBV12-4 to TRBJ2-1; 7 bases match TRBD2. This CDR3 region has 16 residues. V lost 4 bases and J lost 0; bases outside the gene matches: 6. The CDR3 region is CASSSPSGGSYNEQFF. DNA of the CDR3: TGTGCCAGCAGTTCCCCATCGGGGGGCTCCTACAATGAGCAGTTCTTC.

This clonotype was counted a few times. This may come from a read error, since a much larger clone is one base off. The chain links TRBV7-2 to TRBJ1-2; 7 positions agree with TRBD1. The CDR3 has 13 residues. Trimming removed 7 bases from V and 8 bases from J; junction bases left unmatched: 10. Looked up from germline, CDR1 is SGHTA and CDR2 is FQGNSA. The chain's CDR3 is CASIPGTGAGYTF. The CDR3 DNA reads TGTGCCAGCATCCCAGGAACAGGGGCAGGCTACACCTTC. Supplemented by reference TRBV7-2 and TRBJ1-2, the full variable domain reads GAGVSQSPSNKVTEKGKDVELRCDPISGHTALYWYRQSLGQGLEFLIYFQGNSAPDKSGLPSDRFSAERTGGSVSTLTIQRTQQEDSAVYLCASIPGTGAGYTFGSGTRLTVV.

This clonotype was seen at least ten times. In DNA form, the CDR3 reads TGTGCCAGCTCACTTAAGAATGGGGGTGGGCCAGATACGCAGTATTTT. It is translated as CASSLKNGGGPDTQYF. The J gene is TRBJ2-3, the V gene TRBV18; D might be TRBD1 or TRBD2, each matching 5 bases. Trimming shortened V by 4 bases and J by 4 bases, and 18 bases separated the two germline ends. Germline V gives CDR1 KGHSH, CDR2 LQKENI. The CDR3 sequence is 16 residues long.

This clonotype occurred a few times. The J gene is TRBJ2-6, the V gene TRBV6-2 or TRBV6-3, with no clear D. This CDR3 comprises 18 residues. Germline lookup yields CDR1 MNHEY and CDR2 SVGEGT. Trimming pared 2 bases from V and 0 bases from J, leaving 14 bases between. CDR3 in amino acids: CASSYSSETFSGANVLTF. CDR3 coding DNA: TGTGCCAGCAGTTACAGCTCAGAAACTTTCTCTGGGGCCAACGTCCTGACTTTC.

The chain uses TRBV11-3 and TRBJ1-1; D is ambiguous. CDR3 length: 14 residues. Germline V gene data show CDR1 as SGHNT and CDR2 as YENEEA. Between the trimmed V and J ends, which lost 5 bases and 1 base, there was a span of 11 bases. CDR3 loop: CASSGDGENTEAFF. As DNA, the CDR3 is TGTGCCAGCAGCGGAGACGGAGAGAACACTGAAGCTTTCTTT.

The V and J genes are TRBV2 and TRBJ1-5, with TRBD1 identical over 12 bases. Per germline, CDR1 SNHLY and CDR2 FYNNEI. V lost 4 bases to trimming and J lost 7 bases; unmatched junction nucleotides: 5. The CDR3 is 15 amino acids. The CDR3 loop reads CASSGGTGGLQPQHF. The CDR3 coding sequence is TGTGCCAGCAGTGGAGGGACAGGGGGCCTACAGCCCCAGCATTTT. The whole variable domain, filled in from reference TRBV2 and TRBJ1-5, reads EPEVTQTPSHQVTQMGQEVILRCVPISNHLYFYWYRQILGQKVEFLVSFYNNEISEKSEIFDDQFSVERPDGSNFTLKIRSTKLEDSAMYFCASSGGTGGLQPQHFGDGTRLSIL.

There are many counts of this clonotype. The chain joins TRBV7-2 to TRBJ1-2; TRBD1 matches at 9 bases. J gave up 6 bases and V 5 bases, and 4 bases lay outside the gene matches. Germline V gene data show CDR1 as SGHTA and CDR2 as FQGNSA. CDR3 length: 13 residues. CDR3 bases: TGTGCCAGCAGCCCGGACAGGGGCGATGGCTACACCTTC. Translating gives CASSPDRGDGYTF.

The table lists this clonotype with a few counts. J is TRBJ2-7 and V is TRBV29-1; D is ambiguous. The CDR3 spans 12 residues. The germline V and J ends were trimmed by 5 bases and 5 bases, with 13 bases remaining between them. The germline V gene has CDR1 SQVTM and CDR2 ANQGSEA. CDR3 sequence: CSVSEGGHEQYF. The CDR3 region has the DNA TGCAGCGTTTCCGAAGGTGGACACGAGCAGTACTTC.

CDR3 protein: CASSLSGVYTEAFF. The CDR3 DNA follows: TGCGCCAGCAGCTTGTCTGGGGTCTACACTGAAGCTTTCTTT. The V and J genes are TRBV5-1 and TRBJ1-1; D is unresolved. CDR1 SGHRS and CDR2 YFSETQ come from the germline V gene. The V end was cut by 1 base, the J end by 3 bases, with 10 bases between. The CDR3 is 14 residues long.

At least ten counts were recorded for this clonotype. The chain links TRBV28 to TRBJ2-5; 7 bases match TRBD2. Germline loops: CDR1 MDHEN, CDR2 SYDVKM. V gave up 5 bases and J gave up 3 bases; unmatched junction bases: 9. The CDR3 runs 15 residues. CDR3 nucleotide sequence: TGTGCCAGCAGTCATCCGGGGACTACGAAAGAGACCCAGTACTTC. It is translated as CASSHPGTTKETQYF.

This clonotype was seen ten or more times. The CDR3 protein is CASSGTGGKGTEAFF. In nucleotides, the CDR3 is TGTGCCAGCAGTGGGACAGGGGGTAAGGGCACTGAAGCTTTCTTT. J is TRBJ1-1 and V is TRBV12-3 or TRBV12-4; 11 bases align to TRBD1. CDR3 length: 15 amino acids. The J segment lost 4 bases and the V segment lost 5 bases, leaving 6 bases of the junction unmatched.

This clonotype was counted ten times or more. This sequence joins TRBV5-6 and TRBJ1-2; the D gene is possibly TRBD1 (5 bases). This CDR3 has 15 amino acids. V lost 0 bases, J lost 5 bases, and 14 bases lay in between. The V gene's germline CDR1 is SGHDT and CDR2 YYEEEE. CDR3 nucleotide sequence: TGTGCCAGCAGCTTGGACCCAGGGAACCCTTATGGCTACACCTTC. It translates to CASSLDPGNPYGYTF. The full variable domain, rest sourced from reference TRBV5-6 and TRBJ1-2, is DAGVTQSPTHLIKTRGQQVTLRCSPKSGHDTVSWYQQALGQGPQFIFQYYEEEERQRGNFPDRFSGHQFPNYSSELNVNALLLGDSALYLCASSLDPGNPYGYTFGSGTRLTVV.

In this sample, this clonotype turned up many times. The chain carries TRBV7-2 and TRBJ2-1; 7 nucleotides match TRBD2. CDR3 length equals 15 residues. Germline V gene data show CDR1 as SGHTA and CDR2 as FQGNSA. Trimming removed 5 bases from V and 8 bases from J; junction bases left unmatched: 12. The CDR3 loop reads CASSPAAGVGHEQFF. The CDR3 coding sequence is TGTGCCAGCAGCCCCGCCGCGGGAGTTGGGCATGAGCAGTTCTTC.

The CDR3 nucleotides read TGCGCCAGCAGCCAAGCAATAAGGAACACTGAAGCTTTCTTT. Protein: CASSQAIRNTEAFF. The chain joins TRBV4-3 to TRBJ1-1; D is uncertain. This CDR3 has 14 residues. Germline values: CDR1 LGHNA, CDR2 YSLEER. Trimming cost V 1 base and J 1 base, with 7 bases left between them.

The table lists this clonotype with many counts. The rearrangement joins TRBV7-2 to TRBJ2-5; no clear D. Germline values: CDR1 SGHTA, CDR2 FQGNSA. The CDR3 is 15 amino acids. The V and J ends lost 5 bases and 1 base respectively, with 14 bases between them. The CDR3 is CASSPQGLVQETQYF. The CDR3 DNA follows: TGTGCCAGCAGCCCCCAAGGGCTGGTCCAAGAGACCCAGTACTTC.

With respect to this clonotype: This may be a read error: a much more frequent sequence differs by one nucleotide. The CDR3 DNA is TGTGCCAGCAGTGAAGACAGGGGAGGCCTAGCGGGAGGATTCTACAATGAGCAGTTCTTC. This encodes CASSEDRGGLAGGFYNEQFF. This chain connects TRBV2 to TRBJ2-1; 11 bases map to TRBD2. The CDR3 runs 20 residues. CDR1 is SNHLY and CDR2 is FYNNEI in the germline V gene. V shed 1 base, J shed 3 bases, and the junction held 14 bases outside the gene matches.

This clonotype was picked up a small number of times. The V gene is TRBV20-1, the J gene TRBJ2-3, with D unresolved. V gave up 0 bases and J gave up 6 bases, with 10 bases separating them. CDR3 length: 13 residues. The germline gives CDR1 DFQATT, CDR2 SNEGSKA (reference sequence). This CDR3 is CSARDGSRDTQYF. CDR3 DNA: TGCAGTGCTAGAGACGGCTCCAGGGATACGCAGTATTTT.

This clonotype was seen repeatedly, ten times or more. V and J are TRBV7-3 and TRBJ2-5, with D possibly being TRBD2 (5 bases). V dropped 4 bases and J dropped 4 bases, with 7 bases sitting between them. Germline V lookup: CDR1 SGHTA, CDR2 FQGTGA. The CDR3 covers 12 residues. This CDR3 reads CASSSLGETQYF. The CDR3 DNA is TGTGCCAGCAGCTCACTAGGAGAGACCCAGTACTTC.

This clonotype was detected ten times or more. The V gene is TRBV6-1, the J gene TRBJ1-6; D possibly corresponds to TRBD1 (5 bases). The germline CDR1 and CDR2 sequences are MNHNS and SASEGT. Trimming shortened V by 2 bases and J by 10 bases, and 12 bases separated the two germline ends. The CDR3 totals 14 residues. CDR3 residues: CASSEIQGRSPLHF. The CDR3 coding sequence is TGTGCCAGCAGTGAAATTCAGGGACGATCACCCCTCCACTTT.